What follows describes a single T cell receptor beta chain. The antigen is unknown. The data belong to a study of T cell repertoires in cytomegalovirus infection. Turning to the study itself: Both recently identified HLA-C-restricted and well-studied HLA-B-restricted CMV epitopes were used in the study. Broader study findings: What dominated the ex vivo response were HLA-C-restricted CMV-specific TCR beta clonotypes.

Deletions cut 1 base from V and 4 bases from J, with 7 bases between. Germline lookup yields CDR1 MNHEY and CDR2 SMNVEV (reference sequence). CDR3 size: 13 residues. TCRdb processed the reads anew with MiXCR; each CDR3 protein has one entry. Here the sample spans hundreds of thousands of distinct CDR3 sequences, approximately 32% being singletons. This clonotype was sampled from a human donor in good health (CMV status not recorded). Some clones in this sample may be carry-over from other donors' samples. The sequencing used cultured CD8+ T cells from PBMCs, collected from culture after CMV antigen stimulation. The chain joins TRBV27 to TRBJ1-2; D not resolved. CDR3 region: CASSLWEGYGYTF. The DNA for the CDR3 is TGTGCCAGCAGTTTATGGGAGGGCTATGGCTACACCTTC.